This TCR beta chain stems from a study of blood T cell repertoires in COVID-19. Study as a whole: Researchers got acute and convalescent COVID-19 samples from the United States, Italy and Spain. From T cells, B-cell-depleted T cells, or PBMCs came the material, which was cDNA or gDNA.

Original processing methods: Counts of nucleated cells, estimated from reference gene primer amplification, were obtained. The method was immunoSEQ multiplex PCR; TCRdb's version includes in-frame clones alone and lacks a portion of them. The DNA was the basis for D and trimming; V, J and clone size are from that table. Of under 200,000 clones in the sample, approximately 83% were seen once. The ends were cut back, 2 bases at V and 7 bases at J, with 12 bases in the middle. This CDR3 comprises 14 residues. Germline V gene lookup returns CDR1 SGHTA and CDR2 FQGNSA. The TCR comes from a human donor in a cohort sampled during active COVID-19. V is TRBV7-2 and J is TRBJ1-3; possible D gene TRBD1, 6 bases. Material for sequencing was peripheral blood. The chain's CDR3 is CASSLQGSKNTIYF. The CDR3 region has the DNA TGTGCCAGCAGCTTACAGGGGAGTAAGAACACCATATATTTT.